The 15 T cell receptor beta chains below come from one sample, sequenced in a study of cytomegalovirus exposure and HLA in healthy donors. The PCR made use of 60 Vbeta and 13 Jbeta primers. Assay: immunoSEQ multiplex PCR; the TCRdb copy retains only in-frame clones and omits some. Of 140,000 to 150,000 clones in the sample, 75% are singletons; the top ten hold 7%. Sequencing was performed on PBMCs. The source is a man aged 25 to 40 in good health and CMV-seronegative.

The chain uses TRBV30 and TRBJ2-7; the D gene is possibly TRBD1 (5 bases). V was shortened by 5 bases and J by 5 bases, with 13 bases between the two germline ends. Per the germline V gene, CDR1 is GTSNPN and CDR2 is SVGIG (reference sequence). This CDR3 spans 12 amino acids. CDR3 DNA sequence: TGTGCCTGGCAGGGCAGAAGCGACGAGCAGTACTTC. This sequence encodes CAWQGRSDEQYF.

This chain joins TRBV4-2 and TRBJ2-1; 10 nucleotides line up with TRBD2. There are 14 residues in the CDR3. V was pared by 3 bases and J by 5 bases, with 1 base of the junction left unmatched. Germline lookup yields CDR1 LGHNA and CDR2 YNFKEQ. This CDR3 is CASSHSGGNNEQFF. CDR3 sequence (DNA): TGTGCCAGCAGCCATAGCGGGGGGAACAATGAGCAGTTCTTC.

The chain has TRBV6-5 and TRBJ1-1, with no clear D. Trimming removed 6 bases from V and 3 bases from J, with 14 bases in between. Germline assignment: CDR1 MNHEY and CDR2 SVGAGI. The CDR3 length is 14 residues. CDR3 amino acids: CASSPYYGHTEAFF. For the CDR3, the DNA is TGTGCCAGCAGCCCCTACTACGGCCACACTGAAGCTTTCTTT.

This clone has a handful of counts. The chain uses TRBV5-1 and TRBJ2-5; 12 bases align to TRBD2. Trimming took 5 bases from V and 5 from J; bases not matched to a gene: 7. The CDR3 spans 15 residues. CDR1 is SGHRS, CDR2 YFSETQ, per germline. The CDR3 region has the DNA TGCGCCAGCAGGACTAGCGGGAGCGGTGGGGAGACCCAGTACTTC. This sequence encodes CASRTSGSGGETQYF.

This clone has a handful of counts. The rearrangement links TRBV29-1 to TRBJ1-2; 11 bases map to TRBD1. Trimming took 6 bases from V and 3 from J; bases not matched to a gene: 0. Germline V gives CDR1 SQVTM, CDR2 ANQGSEA. The CDR3 sequence is 12 residues long. CDR3 bases: TGCAGCGTGGACAGGGGGCACTATGGCTACACCTTC. Its protein product is CSVDRGHYGYTF.

The J gene is TRBJ1-2, the V gene TRBV4-2; 8 bases are shared with TRBD1. CDR3 size: 13 residues. The junction had 8 bases not matched to a gene; V was cut back by 10 bases and J by 4 bases. Germline V gene lookup returns CDR1 LGHNA and CDR2 YNFKEQ. This chain's CDR3 is CATRTGTGYGYTF. For the CDR3, the DNA is TGTGCCACCCGGACAGGGACTGGCTATGGCTACACCTTC.

The rearrangement joins TRBV9 to TRBJ2-2; TRBD1 is a possible D gene (6 bases). This CDR3 region has 13 residues. The germline V gene encodes CDR1 SGDLS and CDR2 YYNGEE. Trimming stripped 2 bases from V and 6 bases from J, with 8 bases between. The DNA of the CDR3 is TGTGCCAGCAGCGTGGACAGTTCCGGGGAGCTGTTTTTT. Amino acids: CASSVDSSGELFF.

The chain combines TRBV2 with TRBJ1-1; TRBD1 might be the D (5 bases). Germline lookup yields CDR1 SNHLY and CDR2 FYNNEI. The V gene lost 10 bases and the J gene lost 3 bases, with 15 bases spanning the gap. The CDR3 sequence is 13 residues long. The CDR3 DNA sequence: TGTGCCAACAGAGAGACAGCTTACACTGAAGCTTTCTTT. This sequence encodes CANRETAYTEAFF.

This chain uses TRBV4-2 with TRBJ1-5; the D is unclear. Germline CDR1 and CDR2: LGHNA and YNFKEQ. This CDR3 contains 15 residues. Between the trimmed V and J ends, which lost 1 base and 0 bases, there was a span of 7 bases. The CDR3 sequence: CASSQVQDSNQPQHF. The DNA for the CDR3 is TGTGCCAGCAGCCAAGTTCAGGATAGCAATCAGCCCCAGCATTTT.

This clone has only a few counts. The V call is TRBV28, the J call TRBJ2-1; D is possibly TRBD1 (5 bases). In germline, CDR1 is MDHEN, CDR2 SYDVKM. The CDR3 runs to 15 residues. V lost 4 bases to trimming and J lost 9 bases, with 19 bases between them. The CDR3 nucleotides are TGTGCCAGCAGTTCATCAGGGCGGTTCCAGAGTGAGCAGTTCTTC. As protein: CASSSSGRFQSEQFF.

The chain links TRBV7-6 to TRBJ2-7, with 10 bases matching TRBD2. The CDR3 is 16 amino acids. Germline CDR1 is SGHVS and CDR2 is FNYEAQ. After removal of 5 bases from V and 7 bases from J, the junction contained 14 bases not matched to a gene. This CDR3 is CASSPLTSGVLGEQYF. In DNA form, the CDR3 reads TGTGCCAGCAGCCCCTTAACTAGCGGGGTCTTGGGTGAGCAGTACTTC.

The gene calls are TRBV6-5 and TRBJ2-2; D gene unclear. V gave up 5 bases and J gave up 5 bases, with 6 bases separating them. This CDR3 spans 12 amino acids. Per the germline V gene, CDR1 is MNHEY and CDR2 is SVGAGI. This chain's CDR3 is CASSQNTGELFF. CDR3 DNA: TGTGCCAGCAGTCAGAATACCGGGGAGCTGTTTTTT.

V usage is TRBV5-1 and J usage is TRBJ1-1; 8 bases agree with TRBD1. In germline, CDR1 is SGHRS, CDR2 YFSETQ. Losses at the gene ends were 2 bases for V and 8 bases for J; bases not matched to a gene: 14. This CDR3 spans 16 amino acids. CDR3 sequence (DNA): TGCGCCAGCAGCTTACAACCCCCGAGGACAGGGAACGAAGCTTTCTTT. Protein product: CASSLQPPRTGNEAFF.

This clone was observed a handful of times. The chain uses TRBV5-1 and TRBJ1-1; 10 bases match TRBD1. V lost 2 bases to trimming and J lost 1 base; unmatched junction nucleotides: 14. Germline V gives CDR1 SGHRS, CDR2 YFSETQ. The CDR3 has 19 amino acids. CDR3 amino acids: CASSFDRGRGSVPNTEAFF. The CDR3 DNA sequence: TGCGCCAGCAGCTTTGACAGGGGGCGTGGGTCAGTCCCGAACACTGAAGCTTTCTTT. Complete variable domain (other parts from reference TRBV5-1 and TRBJ1-1): KAGVTQTPRYLIKTRGQQVTLSCSPISGHRSVSWYQQTPGQGLQFLFEYFSETQRNKGNFPGRFSGRQFSNSRSEMNVSTLELGDSALYLCASSFDRGRGSVPNTEAFFGQGTRLTVV.

This clone occurred a few times. The chain is built from TRBV5-5 and TRBJ2-3; 8 bases match TRBD2. This CDR3 is built from 14 residues. Germline V gives CDR1 SGHKS, CDR2 YYEKEE (reference sequence). Unmatched junction bases numbered 4, after V lost 4 bases and J lost 3 bases. CDR3 nucleotides: TGTGCCAGCAGCCGAGCGGGAGTGACAGATACGCAGTATTTT. Amino acid sequence: CASSRAGVTDTQYF.